This is a list of T cell receptor beta chains from one sample in a study of breast tumors, draining lymph nodes, adjacent tissues. Using its own MiXCR run on the multiplex PCR reads, TCRdb lists one record per CDR3 protein. The profile covers tens of thousands of distinct CDR3 sequences, with around 23% appearing a single time and 6.5% to 8% taken by the ten largest. The sample consisted of breast tumor tissue. The receptors were sampled from a female donor with breast cancer. Some clones in this sample may be carry-over from other donors' samples. The CDR3 runs from the conserved cysteine through the conserved F or W. The D gene is left open where the match is weak. A clone size is listed for some rows: how often the clone was seen (once, few, many), or a class if it is expanded.

v_call,clone_size,d_call,j_call,cdr3_nt,cdr3_aa
TRBV7-3,medium-sized,TRBD2,TRBJ2-5,TGTGCCAGCAGCTTAAACCCGGGGGGGGGCCAAGAGACCCAGTACTTC,CASSLNPGGGQETQYF
TRBV5-6,many,-,TRBJ2-3,TGTGCCAGCAGCTCGGGTGTAGATACGCAGTATTTT,CASSSGVDTQYF
TRBV2,many,-,TRBJ1-6,TGTGCCAGCAGTGATCAGGGGCCCTATAATTCACCCCTCCACTTT,CASSDQGPYNSPLHF
TRBV27,few,TRBD2,TRBJ2-1,TGTGCCAGCAGTTCGAGCGGGAGGAGGGATGAGCAGTTCTTC,CASSSSGRRDEQFF
TRBV11-2,many,-,TRBJ1-2,TGTGCCAGCAGCTTATACCAGGGATTGAGTGGCTACACCTTC,CASSLYQGLSGYTF
TRBV30,many,-,TRBJ1-6,TGTGCCTGGAGGCGTCAGGGAGGATCACCCCTCCACTTT,CAWRRQGGSPLHF
TRBV6-2/TRBV6-3,many,-,TRBJ1-5,TGTGCCAGCAGTCTTATAGGGCAGCCCCAGCATTTT,CASSLIGQPQHF
TRBV20-1,few,TRBD2,TRBJ2-1,TGCAGTGCTACGCCCTTGACTAGCGGGAAGAGGTTCAATGAGCAGTTCTTC,CSATPLTSGKRFNEQFF
TRBV28,-,-,TRBJ1-6,TGTGCCAGCAGTTTATATAATAATTCACCCCTCCACTTT,CASSLYNNSPLHF
TRBV24-1,-,TRBD1,TRBJ2-1,TGTGCCACCAGTGATTACCCCCGGGACAGGGGTTGGGGTGAGCAGTTCTTC,CATSDYPRDRGWGEQFF
TRBV6-6,-,TRBD1,TRBJ1-5,TGTGCCAGCAGAAGGGACAGGGGAGCGGGGCAGCCCCAGCATTTT,CASRRDRGAGQPQHF
TRBV7-8,many,-,TRBJ2-6,TGTGCCAGCAGCTCAAGACGAAGCTCTGGGGCCAACGTCCTGACTTTC,CASSSRRSSGANVLTF
TRBV20-1,many,TRBD1,TRBJ1-2,TGCAGTGCTCCCCGACAGGGTTTATATGGCTACACCTTC,CSAPRQGLYGYTF
TRBV2,many,TRBD2,TRBJ2-7,TGTGCCAGCACAGAAGGGACTAGCGGGGGAGGCTTCTACGAGCAGTACTTC,CASTEGTSGGGFYEQYF
TRBV4-2,many,-,TRBJ2-5,TGTGCCAGCAGCCAAGAGGGACGGCTCGGAGAGACCCAGTACTTC,CASSQEGRLGETQYF
TRBV19,many,TRBD1,TRBJ2-7,TGTGCCAGTAGTAGTACAGGGGTGTACGAGCAGTACTTC,CASSSTGVYEQYF
TRBV11-2,-,-,TRBJ2-7,TGTGCCAGCAGCCGAGGACTGACCTACGAGCAGTACTTC,CASSRGLTYEQYF
TRBV19,-,TRBD2,TRBJ2-5,TGTGCCACCAAGGGGACTAGCACCCAAGAGACCCAGTACTTC,CATKGTSTQETQYF
TRBV5-1,-,TRBD1,TRBJ2-3,TGCGCCAGCAGCTTTGGTCGGACAGGGGGCACAGATACGCAGTATTTT,CASSFGRTGGTDTQYF
TRBV6-1,many,TRBD1,TRBJ2-7,TGTGCCAGCACTGGGGGACAGGGAATCTACGAGCAGTACTTC,CASTGGQGIYEQYF
TRBV5-6,many,-,TRBJ2-3,TGTGCCAGCAGCCGGGGGGCCTACACAGATACGCAGTATTTT,CASSRGAYTDTQYF
TRBV7-8,many,TRBD1,TRBJ1-2,TGTGCCAGCAGAAAAACAGGGGACCCCGTCCCTAACTATGGCTACACCTTC,CASRKTGDPVPNYGYTF
TRBV12-3/TRBV12-4,few,-,TRBJ1-1,TGTGCCAGCAGGGGGGTAACTGAAGCTTTCTTT,CASRGVTEAFF
TRBV4-1,many,-,TRBJ2-7,TGCGCCAGCAGCCAGTTCCTTGTGACAGGTCACTACGAGCAGTACTTC,CASSQFLVTGHYEQYF
TRBV7-9,many,-,TRBJ1-3,TGTGCCAGCAGCTTAATCGAGGATGGAAACACCATATATTTT,CASSLIEDGNTIYF
TRBV5-5,many,TRBD1,TRBJ2-2,TGTGCCAGCAGCGTTACAGGGGCCGGGGAGCTGTTTTTT,CASSVTGAGELFF
TRBV4-3,-,TRBD1,TRBJ2-7,TGCGCCAGCAGCCAACGGGACAGGAAATACGAGCAGTACTTC,CASSQRDRKYEQYF
TRBV5-1,many,-,TRBJ2-7,TGCGCCAGCAACTTGGGGGAGTTCCACGAGCAGTACTTC,CASNLGEFHEQYF
TRBV10-3,many,-,TRBJ1-4,TGTGCCATCAGTGAGTCCGGGGGGTTTAATGAAAAACTGTTTTTT,CAISESGGFNEKLFF
TRBV14,many,TRBD1,TRBJ2-7,TGTGCCAGCAGCCAGAATACGCCGGGACAGGGCTACGAGCAGTACTTC,CASSQNTPGQGYEQYF
TRBV5-4,-,-,TRBJ2-1,TGTGCCAGCAGCCTGGGGGGGCGGGAGCAGTTCTTC,CASSLGGREQFF
TRBV11-2,many,-,TRBJ2-7,TGTGCCAGCAGCCTTAAGGGGGGGCCATCGTACGAGCAGTACTTC,CASSLKGGPSYEQYF
TRBV9,-,-,TRBJ2-3,TGTGCCAGCAGCGCCACTAGCACAGATGCGCAGTATTTT,CASSATSTDAQYF
TRBV29-1,many,-,TRBJ1-2,TGCAGCGTTCAGGGACTTGTTGGCTACACCTTC,CSVQGLVGYTF
TRBV20-1,-,-,TRBJ2-5,TGCAGTGCCGGGACTCGGTTTTGGACCCAGTACTTC,CSAGTRFWTQYF
TRBV10-3,many,-,TRBJ2-7,TGTGCCATCAGTCCAACCATGGACATCGAGCAGTACTTC,CAISPTMDIEQYF
TRBV11-2,-,-,TRBJ2-2,TGTGCCAGCAGCTCGACGAACACCGGGGAGCTGTTTTTT,CASSSTNTGELFF
TRBV5-1,many,-,TRBJ2-1,TGCGCCAGCAGCTTTCGGATCTCGGGAGTAGTAAATGAGCAGTTCTTC,CASSFRISGVVNEQFF
TRBV19,many,-,TRBJ2-3,TGTGCCAGTAGTATCCCCGACAGGAACACAGATACGCAGTATTTT,CASSIPDRNTDTQYF
TRBV29-1,many,-,TRBJ2-2,TGCAGCGTTGAGGAACAGCTAAACACCGGGGAGCTGTTTTTT,CSVEEQLNTGELFF
TRBV11-2,many,TRBD1,TRBJ1-2,TGTGCCAGCAACTTAGACAGGGGGGGAGGCTACACCTTC,CASNLDRGGGYTF
TRBV4-2,many,TRBD2,TRBJ2-3,TGTGCCAGCAGCAACTCCGGGACTAGCCCCACAGATACGCAGTATTTT,CASSNSGTSPTDTQYF
TRBV27,few,TRBD2,TRBJ2-1,TGTGCCAGCAGTATAACTAGCGGGAGTTTCGATGAGCAGTTCTTC,CASSITSGSFDEQFF
TRBV19,-,TRBD1,TRBJ2-6,TGTGCCAGTAAACAGGGGGCGCCCGGGGCCAACGTCCTGACTTTC,CASKQGAPGANVLTF